A selection of T cell receptor beta chains follows, all from one sample in a study of T cell responses to AZD1222 COVID-19 vaccine. This table comes from immunoSEQ multiplex PCR, and its TCRdb copy is limited to in-frame clones, with some not included. The sample shows some 130,000 clones, 80% to 95% of them seen only once. Specimen: peripheral blood, collected 28 days after the second AZD1222 dose. These receptors all come from an adult who received the AZD1222 COVID-19 vaccine. Both conserved end residues are part of each CDR3. A D gene is named only where the DNA matches it firmly. A clone size is listed for some rows: how often the clone was seen (once, few, many), or a class if it is expanded.

TRBJ2-2 | TRBV7-3 | 15 | TRBD2 | . | TGTGCCAGCAGCCGGACTAGCGGGAACACCGGGGAGCTGTTTTTT | CASSRTSGNTGELFF
TRBJ1-5 | TRBV7-9 | 15 | . | . | TGTGCCAGCAGCTTAGACAGGGCCCCCAATCAGCCCCAGCATTTT | CASSLDRAPNQPQHF
TRBJ1-2 | TRBV11-2 | 13 | TRBD1 | . | TGTGCCAGCAGCTCCGACAGGGCTTATGGCTACACCTTC | CASSSDRAYGYTF
TRBJ2-2 | TRBV5-1 | 15 | . | . | TGCGCCAGCAGCGATCAAGCGTCAGGCACCGGGGAGCTGTTTTTT | CASSDQASGTGELFF
TRBJ1-3 | TRBV18 | 16 | . | . | TGTGCCAGCTCAGCTGGTGTGGGGAGCTCTGGAAACACCATATATTTT | CASSAGVGSSGNTIYF
TRBJ1-2 | TRBV5-1 | 15 | TRBD1 | . | TGCGCCAGCAACCTACAGACAGGGGAAAACTATGGCTACACCTTC | CASNLQTGENYGYTF
TRBJ2-5 | TRBV19 | 15 | . | . | TGTGCCAGTAGTATAGTCGAGGGAGGTACGAAGACCCAGTACTTC | CASSIVEGGTKTQYF
TRBJ2-1 | TRBV27 | 15 | TRBD2 | . | TGTGCCAGCAGTTTTGTGGGAGGGCCGAACAATGAGCAGTTCTTC | CASSFVGGPNNEQFF
TRBJ1-4 | TRBV19 | 14 | . | . | TGTGCCAGTAGTCCACGTGCAACTAATGAAAAACTGTTTTTT | CASSPRATNEKLFF
TRBJ2-3 | TRBV5-4 | 16 | TRBD2 | . | TGTGCCAGCAGCTTGGAGGCTAGCGGGAGCACAGATACGCAGTATTTT | CASSLEASGSTDTQYF
TRBJ2-2 | TRBV29-1 | 13 | . | once | TGCAGCGTCGGAGGACGGAACACCGGGGAGCTGTTTTTT | CSVGGRNTGELFF
TRBJ1-1 | TRBV5-4 | 11 | . | . | TGTGCCAGCAGCTTCAGCCATGAAGCTTTCTTT | CASSFSHEAFF
TRBJ2-1 | TRBV14 | 16 | TRBD2 | . | TGTGCCAGCAGCCGGCTAGCGGGAGTAATGTACAATGAGCAGTTCTTC | CASSRLAGVMYNEQFF
TRBJ1-2 | TRBV11-3 | 13 | . | . | TGTGCCAGCAGCTCCCCTCGAGACTATGGCTACACCTTC | CASSSPRDYGYTF
TRBJ1-1 | TRBV5-6 | 13 | . | . | TGTGCCAGCACCGCAGGGGCCGGCACTGAAGCTTTCTTT | CASTAGAGTEAFF
TRBJ1-4 | TRBV9 | 15 | . | . | TGTGCCAGCAGCGTAGGAGGTCAGATGGACGAAAAACTGTTTTTT | CASSVGGQMDEKLFF
TRBJ1-5 | TRBV23-1 | 17 | . | . | TGCGCCAGCAGTCAATCACCTAACGGGAGTAGCAATCAGCCCCAGCATTTT | CASSQSPNGSSNQPQHF
TRBJ1-6 | TRBV6-4 | 14 | . | . | TGTGCCAGCAGTGACGGGGTCGAGGGCTCACCCCTCCACTTT | CASSDGVEGSPLHF
TRBJ2-3 | TRBV7-9 | 14 | . | . | TGTGCCAGCAGCTTAGAGCTTGTCACAGATACGCAGTATTTT | CASSLELVTDTQYF
TRBJ1-2 | TRBV5-1 | 14 | . | . | TGCGCCAGCAGCTTGCCTGCGGCAAACTATGGCTACACCTTC | CASSLPAANYGYTF
TRBJ1-1 | TRBV28 | 15 | TRBD1 | . | TGTGCCAGCAGTTTCGGCCCTAACAGGGGAGCTGAAGCTTTCTTT | CASSFGPNRGAEAFF
TRBJ2-2 | TRBV4-1 | 16 | TRBD1 | once | TGCGCCAGCAGCCAAGAACAGGGGGTAAACACCGGGGAGCTGTTTTTT | CASSQEQGVNTGELFF
TRBJ2-2 | TRBV10-3 | 16 | TRBD2 | . | TGTGCCATCAGCGCGACTAGCCAAACAAACACCGGGGAGCTGTTTTTT | CAISATSQTNTGELFF
TRBJ2-4 | TRBV30 | 12 | . | . | TGTGCCTGGAGCTCCGCGGATGGCATTCAGTACTTC | CAWSSADGIQYF
TRBJ1-6 | TRBV6-5 | 13 | TRBD1 | . | TGTGCCAGCAGACAGGGGGCTAATTCACCCCTCCACTTT | CASRQGANSPLHF
TRBJ1-2 | TRBV15 | 15 | TRBD1 | . | TGTGCCACCAGCAGAGGGGACAGGGTCAACTATGGCTACACCTTC | CATSRGDRVNYGYTF
TRBJ1-1 | TRBV4-1 | 18 | TRBD1 | few | TGCGCCAGCAGCCAAGGTATCCTTGGACAGGCCGATAACACTGAAGCTTTCTTT | CASSQGILGQADNTEAFF
TRBJ2-5 | TRBV7-3 | 14 | . | . | TGTGCCAGCAGCTTAGGGCCTCCTGGAGGGACCCAGTACTTC | CASSLGPPGGTQYF
TRBJ1-2 | TRBV7-9 | 16 | . | . | TGTGCCAGCAGCTTAGTAAGCACATCCATTCTCTATGGCTACACCTTC | CASSLVSTSILYGYTF
TRBJ2-1 | TRBV7-8 | 12 | . | . | TGTGCCAGCAGCTTAGCGCTTCATGAGCAGTTCTTC | CASSLALHEQFF
TRBJ2-2 | TRBV19 | 14 | TRBD1 | . | TGTGCCAGTAGCTGGGGACAGATCACCGGGGAGCTGTTTTTT | CASSWGQITGELFF
TRBJ2-6 | TRBV30 | 14 | . | . | TGTGCCTGGGAAAGCGGCTCTGGGGCCAACGTCCTGACTTTC | CAWESGSGANVLTF
TRBJ1-2 | TRBV24-1 | 13 | TRBD1 | . | TGTGCCACCAGTGGGACAGGGGGTTATGGCTACACCTTC | CATSGTGGYGYTF
TRBJ1-5 | TRBV19 | 15 | TRBD1 | once | TGTGCCAGTAGTACACGGACAGGGAAGGATCAGCCCCAGCATTTT | CASSTRTGKDQPQHF
TRBJ2-5 | TRBV7-3 | 15 | . | . | TGTGCCAGCAGCTTAAATGCGGCTCCCGGAGAGACCCAGTACTTC | CASSLNAAPGETQYF
TRBJ1-6 | TRBV9 | 14 | . | . | TGTGCCAGCAGTGGGGGGCAGGGTTATTCACCCCTCCACTTT | CASSGGQGYSPLHF
TRBJ2-2 | TRBV12-3/TRBV12-4 | 13 | . | . | TGTGCCAGCAGGCCCCCGGGGCGGGGGGAGCTGTTTTTT | CASRPPGRGELFF
TRBJ2-3 | TRBV12-5 | 15 | TRBD1 | . | TGTGCTAGTGGTTCTTGGGACAGGGGGACAGATACGCAGTATTTT | CASGSWDRGTDTQYF
TRBJ2-1 | TRBV30 | 14 | . | . | TGTGCCTGGAGTATCGGTAGCCCCTACAATGAGCAGTTCTTC | CAWSIGSPYNEQFF
TRBJ2-1 | TRBV5-1 | 15 | . | once | TGCGCCAGCAGCCGCGGACTAACAAGTTACAATGAGCAGTTCTTC | CASSRGLTSYNEQFF